The clone carrying this TCR beta chain appeared a single time. The data are from a study of T cell changes during pregnancy in multiple sclerosis. The data were produced by immunoSEQ multiplex PCR, yet TCRdb's version contains in-frame clones alone and is incomplete. The sample gives 30,000 to 50,000 clones, about nine tenths of which show up once; 0.4% to 0.55% is in the top ten. This CDR3 has 16 amino acids. Germline lookup yields CDR1 LGHNA and CDR2 YNFKEQ. V lost 4 bases, J lost 6 bases, and 9 bases stayed unmatched. This specimen consisted of CD4+ T cells from peripheral blood mononuclear cells, obtained in the first trimester of pregnancy. This TCR was sampled from a female donor in good health, enrolled as a control in a pregnancy study. The chain employs TRBV4-2 and TRBJ1-5; 10 positions match TRBD1. The CDR3 region is CASSRTGTGVGQPQHF. The CDR3 DNA sequence: TGTGCCAGCAGCCGAACCGGGACAGGGGTCGGTCAGCCCCAGCATTTT.